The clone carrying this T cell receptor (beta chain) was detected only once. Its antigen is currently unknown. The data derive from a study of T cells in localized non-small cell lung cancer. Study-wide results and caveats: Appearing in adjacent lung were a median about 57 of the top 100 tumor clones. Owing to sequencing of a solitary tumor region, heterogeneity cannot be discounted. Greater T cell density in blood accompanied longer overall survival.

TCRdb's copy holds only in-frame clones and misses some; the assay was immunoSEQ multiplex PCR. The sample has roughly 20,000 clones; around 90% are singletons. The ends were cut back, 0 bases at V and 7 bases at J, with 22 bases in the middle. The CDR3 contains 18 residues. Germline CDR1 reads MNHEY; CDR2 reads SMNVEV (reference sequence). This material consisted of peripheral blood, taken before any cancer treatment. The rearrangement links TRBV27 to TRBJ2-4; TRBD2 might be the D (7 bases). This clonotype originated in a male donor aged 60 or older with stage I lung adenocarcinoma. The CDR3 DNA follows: TGTGCCAGCAGTTTATCTCTTGGGTCGGCGGGGGCGGACAACATTCAGTACTTC. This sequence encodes CASSLSLGSAGADNIQYF.